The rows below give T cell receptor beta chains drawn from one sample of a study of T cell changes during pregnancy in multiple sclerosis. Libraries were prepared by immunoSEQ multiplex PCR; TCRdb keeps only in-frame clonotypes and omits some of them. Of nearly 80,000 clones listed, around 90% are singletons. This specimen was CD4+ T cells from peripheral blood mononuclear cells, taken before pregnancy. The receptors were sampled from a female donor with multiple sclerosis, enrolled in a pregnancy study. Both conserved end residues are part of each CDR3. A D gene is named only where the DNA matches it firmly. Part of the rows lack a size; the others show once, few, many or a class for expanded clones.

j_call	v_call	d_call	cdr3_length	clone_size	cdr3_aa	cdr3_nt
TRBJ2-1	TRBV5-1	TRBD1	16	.	CASSYRQGAGGNEQFF	TGCGCCAGCAGCTACCGACAGGGGGCTGGAGGTAATGAGCAGTTCTTC
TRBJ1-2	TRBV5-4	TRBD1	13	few	CASSKGTVLSYTF	TGTGCCAGCAGCAAAGGGACAGTGCTAAGCTACACCTTC
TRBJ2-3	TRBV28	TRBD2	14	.	CASDGLAGTDTQYF	TGTGCCAGCGACGGACTAGCGGGCACAGATACGCAGTATTTT
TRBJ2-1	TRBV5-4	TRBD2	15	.	CASSDPGTSGGLQFF	TGTGCCAGCAGCGACCCCGGGACTAGCGGGGGTTTGCAGTTCTTC
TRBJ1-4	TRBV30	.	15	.	CAWSVVRATNEKLFF	TGTGCCTGGAGTGTGGTCAGGGCCACTAATGAAAAACTGTTTTTT
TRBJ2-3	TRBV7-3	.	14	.	CASSSGLYTDTQYF	TGTGCCAGCAGCTCGGGACTCTACACAGATACGCAGTATTTT
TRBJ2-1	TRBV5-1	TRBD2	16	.	CASSRGTSGRRNEQFF	TGCGCCAGCAGCAGGGGGACTAGCGGGAGGAGGAATGAGCAGTTCTTC
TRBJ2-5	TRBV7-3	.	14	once	CASSFRGRGETQYF	TGTGCCAGCAGCTTTAGAGGTCGGGGGGAGACCCAGTACTTC
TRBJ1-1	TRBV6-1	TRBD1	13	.	CASRTGVETEAFF	TGTGCCAGCAGGACAGGGGTAGAGACTGAAGCTTTCTTT
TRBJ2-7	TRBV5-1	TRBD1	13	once	CASSSGQGNEQYF	TGCGCCAGCAGTTCGGGACAGGGGAACGAGCAGTACTTC
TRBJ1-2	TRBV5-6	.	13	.	CASSLDRIEGYTF	TGTGCCAGCAGCTTAGACAGGATAGAGGGCTACACCTTC
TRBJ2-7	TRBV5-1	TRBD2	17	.	CASSPGLAGGISYEQYF	TGCGCCAGCAGCCCTGGACTAGCGGGAGGGATATCCTACGAGCAGTACTTC
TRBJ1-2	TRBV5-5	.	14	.	CASNTDGTNYGYTF	TGTGCCAGCAACACGGACGGGACTAACTATGGCTACACCTTC
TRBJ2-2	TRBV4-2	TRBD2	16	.	CASSPTSGANTGELFF	TGTGCCAGCAGCCCGACTAGCGGGGCCAACACCGGGGAGCTGTTTTTT
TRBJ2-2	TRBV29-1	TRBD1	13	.	CSVGQGATGELFF	TGCAGCGTTGGACAGGGGGCGACCGGGGAGCTGTTTTTT
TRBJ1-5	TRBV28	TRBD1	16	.	CASSSGPGGGGQPQHF	TGTGCCAGCAGTTCGGGCCCAGGGGGCGGAGGTCAGCCCCAGCATTTT
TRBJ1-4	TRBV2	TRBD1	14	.	CASSVDRGNEKLFF	TGTGCCAGCAGTGTGGACAGGGGCAATGAAAAACTGTTTTTT
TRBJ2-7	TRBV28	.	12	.	CASSRGSYEQYF	TGTGCCAGCAGTCGGGGCTCCTACGAGCAGTACTTC
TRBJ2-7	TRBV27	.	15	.	CASSLSHTGFNEQYF	TGTGCCAGCAGTTTATCGCACACAGGGTTCAACGAGCAGTACTTC
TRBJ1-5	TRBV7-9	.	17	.	CASSPGRGTYSNQPQHF	TGTGCCAGCAGCCCCGGACGGGGGACCTATAGCAATCAGCCCCAGCATTTT
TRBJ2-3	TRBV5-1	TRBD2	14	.	CASGIAGGTDTQYF	TGCGCCAGCGGTATAGCGGGGGGCACAGATACGCAGTATTTT
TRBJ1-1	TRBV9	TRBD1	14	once	CASSVVTGGTEAFF	TGTGCCAGCAGCGTAGTAACAGGGGGGACTGAAGCTTTCTTT
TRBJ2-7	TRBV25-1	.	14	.	CASSEYPLRGEQYF	TGTGCCAGCAGTGAATACCCCCTACGAGGGGAGCAGTACTTC
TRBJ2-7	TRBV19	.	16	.	CASSIVPGSSSYEQYF	TGTGCCAGTAGTATAGTTCCGGGGTCCAGCTCCTACGAGCAGTACTTC
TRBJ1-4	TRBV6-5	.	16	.	CASSSGWDMANEKLFF	TGTGCCAGCAGTTCCGGCTGGGACATGGCTAATGAAAAACTGTTTTTT
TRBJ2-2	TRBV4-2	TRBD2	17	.	CASSLGLAGGQTGELFF	TGTGCCAGCAGCCTCGGACTAGCGGGGGGGCAAACCGGGGAGCTGTTTTTT
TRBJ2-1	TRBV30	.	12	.	CAWSKNLEKLFF	TGTGCCTGGAGTAAGAATCTGGAGAAACTGTTCTTC
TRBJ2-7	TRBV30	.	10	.	CAWRGSEQYF	TGTGCCTGGAGAGGGAGCGAGCAGTACTTC
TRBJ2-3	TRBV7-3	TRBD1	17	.	CASSLTGRGDRAYTQYF	TGTGCCAGCAGCTTAACGGGCAGGGGGGACAGGGCCTATACGCAGTATTTT
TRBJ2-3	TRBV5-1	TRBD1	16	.	CASSLDGTGGADTQYF	TGCGCCAGCAGCTTGGATGGGACAGGGGGCGCAGATACGCAGTATTTT
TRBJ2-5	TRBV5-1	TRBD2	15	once	CASFPGLAVQETQYF	TGCGCCAGCTTCCCGGGACTAGCGGTACAAGAGACCCAGTACTTC
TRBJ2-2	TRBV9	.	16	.	CASSVGPAPGTGELFF	TGTGCCAGCAGCGTAGGTCCGGCCCCGGGCACCGGGGAGCTGTTTTTT
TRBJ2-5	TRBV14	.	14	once	CASSQELQGGTQYF	TGTGCCAGCAGCCAGGAACTTCAAGGAGGGACCCAGTACTTC
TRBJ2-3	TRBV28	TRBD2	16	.	CASSHGPREDQDTQYF	TGTGCCAGCAGTCACGGCCCGCGGGAGGACCAAGATACGCAGTATTTT
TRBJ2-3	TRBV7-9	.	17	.	CASSPPGSISSTDTQYF	TGTGCCAGCAGCCCCCCGGGGTCCATCTCTAGCACAGATACGCAGTATTTT
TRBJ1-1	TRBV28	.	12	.	CASKERNTEAFF	TGTGCCAGCAAAGAGAGAAACACTGAAGCTTTCTTT
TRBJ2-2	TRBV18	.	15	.	CASSPMRDQARELFF	TGTGCCAGCTCACCAATGCGGGACCAGGCACGGGAGCTGTTTTTT
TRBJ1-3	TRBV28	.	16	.	CASSKGLTPSGNTIYF	TGTGCCAGCAGCAAGGGACTTACCCCCTCTGGAAACACCATATATTTT
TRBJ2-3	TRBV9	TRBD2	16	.	CASSAGLAEGTDTQYF	TGTGCCAGCAGCGCGGGACTAGCGGAAGGCACAGATACGCAGTATTTT
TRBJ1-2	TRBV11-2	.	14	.	CASSKSGQGEGYTF	TGTGCCAGCAGCAAATCTGGGCAGGGCGAGGGCTACACCTTC
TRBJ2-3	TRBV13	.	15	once	CASSPGQRGTDTQYF	TGTGCCAGCAGCCCAGGACAGCGTGGGACAGATACGCAGTATTTT
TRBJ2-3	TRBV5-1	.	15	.	CASSLVGGAPDTQYF	TGCGCCAGCAGCTTGGTGGGGGGAGCACCAGATACGCAGTATTTT
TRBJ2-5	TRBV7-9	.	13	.	CASSLEGHGTQYF	TGTGCCAGCAGCCTAGAGGGGCATGGGACCCAGTACTTC
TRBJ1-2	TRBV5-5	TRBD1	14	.	CASSRTGGDYGYTF	TGTGCCAGCAGCCGGACAGGGGGGGACTATGGCTACACCTTC
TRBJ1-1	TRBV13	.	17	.	CASSLGLMGQRNTEAFF	TGTGCCAGCAGCTTAGGCCTAATGGGGCAGAGGAACACTGAAGCTTTCTTT
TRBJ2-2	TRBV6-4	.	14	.	CASSRGSNTGELFF	TGTGCCAGCAGTAGGGGATCGAACACCGGGGAGCTGTTTTTT
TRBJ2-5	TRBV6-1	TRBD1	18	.	CASSEEGQGRPWQETQYF	TGTGCCAGCAGTGAAGAGGGACAGGGGCGACCATGGCAAGAGACCCAGTACTTC
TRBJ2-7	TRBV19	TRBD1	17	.	CASRDGTGGVVGSEQYF	TGTGCCAGTAGGGACGGGACAGGGGGCGTAGTGGGTTCCGAGCAGTACTTC
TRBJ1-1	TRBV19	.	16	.	CASSFVGAPRNTEAFF	TGTGCCAGTAGTTTCGTTGGGGCCCCTCGTAACACTGAAGCTTTCTTT
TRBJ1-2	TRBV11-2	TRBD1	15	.	CASSLEGGRSYGYTF	TGTGCCAGCAGCTTAGAAGGGGGCCGATCCTATGGCTACACCTTC
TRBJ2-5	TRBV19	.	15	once	CASSIDTGLIETQYF	TGTGCCAGTAGTATAGATACGGGACTCATAGAGACCCAGTACTTC
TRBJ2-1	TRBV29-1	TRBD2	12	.	CSGTSGGGRQFF	TGCAGCGGAACTAGCGGGGGGGGGAGGCAGTTCTTC
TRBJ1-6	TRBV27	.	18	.	CASSLSWQPREFNSPLHF	TGTGCCAGCAGTTTATCGTGGCAGCCCCGGGAGTTTAATTCACCCCTCCACTTT
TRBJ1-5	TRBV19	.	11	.	CASGGDQPQHF	TGTGCCAGTGGCGGGGATCAGCCCCAGCATTTT
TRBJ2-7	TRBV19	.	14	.	CASSGGLHFYEQYF	TGTGCCAGTAGTGGCGGCCTCCACTTCTACGAGCAGTACTTC
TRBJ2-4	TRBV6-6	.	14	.	CASSYLGAGNIQYF	TGTGCCAGCAGTTACTTGGGGGCTGGAAACATTCAGTACTTC
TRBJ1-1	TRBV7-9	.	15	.	CASSLVGKWVTEAFF	TGTGCCAGCAGCTTAGTCGGGAAGTGGGTAACTGAAGCTTTCTTT
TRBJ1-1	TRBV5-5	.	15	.	CASSLNLRSEGEAFF	TGTGCCAGCAGCTTAAATCTACGGTCAGAGGGTGAAGCTTTCTTT
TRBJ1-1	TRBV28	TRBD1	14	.	CASIIPGQNGEAFF	TGTGCCAGCATCATCCCGGGACAGAACGGGGAAGCTTTCTTT